This T cell receptor beta chain is from a study of T cell repertoires in cytomegalovirus infection (dated by TCRdb to between 2018 and 2021). Looking at the study overall: Because public TCR beta signatures pointed to carriage of CMV infection together with the matching HLA type, the HLA type of each donor mattered for the analysis.

Study-wide findings and limitations: Carriers of CMV infection plus the relevant HLA type were discriminated by the cumulative frequency of public TCR beta family members in the study cohort and in an independent approximately 400-donor cohort. In the ex vivo response, HLA-C-restricted CMV-specific TCR beta clonotypes were dominant, and in two of eight donors the single most frequent clonotype came from this HLA-C-restricted group.

Notes on this clonotype: The target of this receptor is not known. No clone much larger than this one lies a single base away; base qualities are absent.

Its CDR3 holds 16 amino acids, cysteine through phenylalanine. The entry retains the CDR3 DNA only, 48 bases that are in frame from base 1. Trimming removed 5 bases from V and 7 bases from J; the gene matches leave 10 bases unexplained. The germline V gene (reference sequence) yields LNHDA for CDR1 and SQIVND for CDR2. Sequencing was carried out with an Illumina HiSeq 1500. Through fastp at Q25 and MiXCR, TCRdb rebuilt clones from the public reads, retaining in-frame beta chains. Entries are consolidated by CDR3 protein sequence, retaining the most common genes and DNA. The sample yields about 150,000 distinct CDR3 sequences; around 20% were counted once. 9.5% to 12% of the sample belongs to the ten largest clones.

The specimen sequenced was PBMCs. Recombination joined TRBV19 with TRBJ2-3; TRBD2 lines up with 12 middle nucleotides. This clonotype originated in a human donor in good health (CMV status not recorded). Some clones in this sample may be carry-over from other donors' samples. This receptor carries the CDR3 CASSPKTSGSPHTQYF. The bases are TGTGCCAGTAGTCCCAAGACTAGCGGGAGTCCTCATACGCAGTATTTT.